The sequence of this T cell receptor beta chain was determined in a study of cytomegalovirus exposure and HLA in healthy donors. The study, taken as a whole, reports: According to the study, around 150 TCR beta chains were cytomegalovirus-associated.

This clone was seen more than once but under ten times. Its specificity is unknown. This CDR3 has 13 residues. Germline V CDR1 and CDR2: SQVTM, ANQGSEA. Trimming removed 3 bases at V and 3 bases at J, with 11 bases between. With 60 Vbeta and 13 Jbeta primers, the PCR was carried out. This table comes from immunoSEQ multiplex PCR, and its TCRdb copy is limited to in-frame clones, with some not included. The table lists around 140,000 clones, 61% of them singletons, with about 1.8% in the top ten. Sequencing used PBMCs. The V call is TRBV29-1, the J call TRBJ1-1; D call uncertain. The sequence came from a male donor in good health and CMV-seronegative. CDR3 amino acids: CSVDQQSDTEAFF. The CDR3 coding sequence is TGCAGCGTTGATCAACAGTCGGACACTGAAGCTTTCTTT.